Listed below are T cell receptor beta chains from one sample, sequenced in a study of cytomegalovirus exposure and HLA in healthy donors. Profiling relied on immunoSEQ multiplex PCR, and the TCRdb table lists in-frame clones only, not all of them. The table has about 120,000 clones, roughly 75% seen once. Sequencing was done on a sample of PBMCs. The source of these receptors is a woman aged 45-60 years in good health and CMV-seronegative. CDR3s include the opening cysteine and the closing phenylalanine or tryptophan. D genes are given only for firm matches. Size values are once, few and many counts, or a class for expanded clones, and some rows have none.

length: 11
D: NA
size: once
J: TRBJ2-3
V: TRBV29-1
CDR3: CSSLEGDTQYF
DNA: TGCAGCTCCCTGGAGGGAGATACGCAGTATTTT

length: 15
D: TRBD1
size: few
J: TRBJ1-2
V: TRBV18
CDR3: CASSPPGDRGDGYTF
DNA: TGTGCCAGCTCACCACCGGGGGACAGGGGAGATGGCTACACCTTC

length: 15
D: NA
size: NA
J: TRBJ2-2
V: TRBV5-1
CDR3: CASSLEPGNTGELFF
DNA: TGCGCCAGCAGCTTGGAGCCAGGGAACACCGGGGAGCTGTTTTTT

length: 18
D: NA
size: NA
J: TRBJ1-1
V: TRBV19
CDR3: CASSIDPSYEVPSTEAFF
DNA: TGTGCCAGTAGTATAGACCCCTCATACGAGGTCCCAAGCACTGAAGCTTTCTTT

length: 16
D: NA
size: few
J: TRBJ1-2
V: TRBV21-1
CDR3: CASSTSKDRGLYGYTF
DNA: TGTGCCAGCAGCACGAGTAAGGATCGCGGTCTGTATGGCTACACCTTC

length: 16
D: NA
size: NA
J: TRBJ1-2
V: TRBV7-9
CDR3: CASSLDSRGTAYGYTF
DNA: TGTGCCAGCAGCTTAGACTCCCGAGGAACGGCGTATGGCTACACCTTC

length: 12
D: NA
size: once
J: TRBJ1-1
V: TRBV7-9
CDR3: CASSLGRAEAFF
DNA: TGTGCCAGCAGCTTAGGCAGGGCAGAAGCTTTCTTT

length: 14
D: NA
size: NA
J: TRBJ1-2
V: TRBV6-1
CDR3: CASSVTQGNYGYTF
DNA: TGTGCCAGCAGTGTGACACAGGGAAACTATGGCTACACCTTC

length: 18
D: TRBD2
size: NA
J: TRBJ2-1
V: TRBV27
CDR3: CASSLRVTREGVRNEQFF
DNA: TGTGCCAGCAGTTTAAGGGTAACTCGGGAGGGGGTTCGCAATGAGCAGTTCTTC

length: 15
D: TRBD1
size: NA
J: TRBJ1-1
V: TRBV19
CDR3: CASKGQGGGYTEAFF
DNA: TGTGCCAGTAAGGGACAGGGCGGAGGTTACACTGAAGCTTTCTTT

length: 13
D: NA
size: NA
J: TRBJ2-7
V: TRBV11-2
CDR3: CASSLGEGGEQYF
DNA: TGTGCCAGCAGCTTAGGTGAGGGAGGCGAGCAGTACTTC

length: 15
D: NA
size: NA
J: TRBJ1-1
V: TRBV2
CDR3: CASSEDRALNTEAFF
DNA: TGTGCCAGCAGTGAGGACAGAGCTTTGAACACTGAAGCTTTCTTT

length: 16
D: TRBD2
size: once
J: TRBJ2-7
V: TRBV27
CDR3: CASSGNRLAGDYEQYF
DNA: TGTGCCAGCAGTGGTAACAGACTAGCGGGAGACTACGAGCAGTACTTC

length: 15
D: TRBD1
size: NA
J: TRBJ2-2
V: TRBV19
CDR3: CASNQAQGITGELFF
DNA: TGTGCCAGTAACCAGGCACAGGGGATCACCGGGGAGCTGTTTTTT

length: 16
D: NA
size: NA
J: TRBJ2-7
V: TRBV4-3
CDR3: CASSQDQGGSSYEQYF
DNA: TGCGCCAGCAGCCAAGATCAAGGCGGAAGCTCCTACGAGCAGTACTTC

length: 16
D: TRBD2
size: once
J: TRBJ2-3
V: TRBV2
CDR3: CASSSGTSGSTDTQYF
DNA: TGTGCCAGCAGTTCCGGGACTAGCGGTAGCACAGATACGCAGTATTTT

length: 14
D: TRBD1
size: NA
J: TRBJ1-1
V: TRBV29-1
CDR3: CSVPLGQGAYEAFF
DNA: TGCAGCGTCCCTTTGGGACAGGGGGCGTATGAAGCTTTCTTT